A single T cell receptor (beta chain) is shown here with its context. The data were produced by immunoSEQ multiplex PCR, yet TCRdb's version contains in-frame clones alone and is incomplete. The sample includes around 150,000 clones, 90% to 95% of them seen just once. The sample originates from a study of blood T cell repertoires in COVID-19. The wider study: The United States, Italy and Spain provided the acute and convalescent COVID-19 samples. Sample material is recorded as cDNA or gDNA derived from T cells, B-cell-depleted T cells, or PBMCs.

The CDR3 runs to 15 residues. Germline assignment: CDR1 LGHDT and CDR2 YNNKEL (reference sequence). Unmatched junction bases numbered 4, after V lost 1 base and J lost 9 bases. The receptor's source is a woman aged 45 to 65 with acute or convalescent COVID-19. The sequenced sample was peripheral blood. This chain links TRBV3-1 (or the pseudogene TRBV3-2) with TRBJ2-1, with 12 bases matching TRBD2. CDR3 DNA: TGTGCCAGCAGCCAAGGACTAGCGGGAGCCCCTGAGCAGTTCTTC. Protein sequence: CASSQGLAGAPEQFF.